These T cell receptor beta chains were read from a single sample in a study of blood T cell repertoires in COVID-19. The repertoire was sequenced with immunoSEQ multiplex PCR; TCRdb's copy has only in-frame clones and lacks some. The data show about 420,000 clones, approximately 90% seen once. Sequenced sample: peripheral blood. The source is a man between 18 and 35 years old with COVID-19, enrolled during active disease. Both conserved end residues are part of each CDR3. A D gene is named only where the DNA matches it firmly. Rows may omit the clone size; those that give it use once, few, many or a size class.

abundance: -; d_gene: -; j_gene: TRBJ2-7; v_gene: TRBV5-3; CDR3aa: CARSLGQTLTYEQYF; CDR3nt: TGTGCCAGAAGCTTGGGACAGACCCTGACCTACGAGCAGTACTTC
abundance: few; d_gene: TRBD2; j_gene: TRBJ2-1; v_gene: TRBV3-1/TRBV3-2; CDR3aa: CASSQESSGRLYNEQFF; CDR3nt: TGTGCCAGCAGCCAAGAATCTAGCGGTCGCCTGTACAATGAGCAGTTCTTC
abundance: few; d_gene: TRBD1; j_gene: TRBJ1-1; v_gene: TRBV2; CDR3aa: CASRGDRRAFF; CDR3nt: TGTGCCAGCAGAGGGGACAGACGAGCTTTCTTT
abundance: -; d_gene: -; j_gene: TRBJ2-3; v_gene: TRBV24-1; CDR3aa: CATRDSLNTQYF; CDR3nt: TGTGCCACGAGGGACTCATTAAATACGCAGTATTTT
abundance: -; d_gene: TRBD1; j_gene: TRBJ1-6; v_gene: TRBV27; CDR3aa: CASSLSPGGILNSPLHF; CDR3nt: TGTGCCAGCAGTTTATCTCCAGGGGGGATATTGAATTCACCCCTCCACTTT
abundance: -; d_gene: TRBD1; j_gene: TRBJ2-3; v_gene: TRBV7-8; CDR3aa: CASSPRDRGKGNTQYF; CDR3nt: TGTGCCAGCAGCCCACGAGACAGGGGAAAGGGGAATACGCAGTATTTT
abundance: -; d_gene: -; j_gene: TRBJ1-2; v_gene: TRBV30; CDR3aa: CASDGYTF; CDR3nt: TGTGCCTCTGATGGCTACACCTTC
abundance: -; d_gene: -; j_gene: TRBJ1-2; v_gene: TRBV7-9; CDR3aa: CASSLGGENYGYTF; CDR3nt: TGTGCCAGCAGCTTAGGTGGAGAGAACTATGGCTACACCTTC
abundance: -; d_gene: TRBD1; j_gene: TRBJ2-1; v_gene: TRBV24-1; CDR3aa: CATSDSPGTGMGHNEQFF; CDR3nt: TGTGCCACCAGTGATAGTCCCGGGACAGGGATGGGACACAATGAGCAGTTCTTC
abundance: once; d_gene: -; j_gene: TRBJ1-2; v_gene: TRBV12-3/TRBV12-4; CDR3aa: CASSLTGNYGYTF; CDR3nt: TGTGCCAGCAGTCTCACAGGGAACTATGGCTACACCTTC
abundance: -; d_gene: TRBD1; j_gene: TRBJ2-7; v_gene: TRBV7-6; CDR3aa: CASSFSRDRGPYEQYF; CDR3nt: TGTGCCAGCAGCTTTTCCCGGGACAGGGGTCCCTACGAGCAGTACTTC
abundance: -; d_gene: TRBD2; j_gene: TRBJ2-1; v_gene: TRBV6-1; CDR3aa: CASSELAGAYNEQFF; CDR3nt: TGTGCCAGCAGTGAATTAGCGGGGGCCTACAATGAGCAGTTCTTC
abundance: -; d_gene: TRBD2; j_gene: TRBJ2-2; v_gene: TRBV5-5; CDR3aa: CASSFNSGGARELFF; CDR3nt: TGTGCCAGCAGCTTTAATTCCGGGGGGGCGAGAGAGCTGTTTTTT
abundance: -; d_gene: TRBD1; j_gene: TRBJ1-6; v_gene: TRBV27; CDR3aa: CASSRQGSYNSPLHF; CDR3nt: TGTGCCAGCAGTCGACAGGGCTCCTATAATTCACCCCTCCACTTT
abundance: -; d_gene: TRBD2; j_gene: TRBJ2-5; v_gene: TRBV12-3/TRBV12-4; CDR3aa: CASSLGGFETQYF; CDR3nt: TGTGCCAGCAGCCTGGGGGGGTTTGAGACCCAGTACTTC
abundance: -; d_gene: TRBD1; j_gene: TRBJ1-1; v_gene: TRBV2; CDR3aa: CASTGQGVTEAFF; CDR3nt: TGTGCCAGCACAGGACAGGGGGTCACTGAAGCTTTCTTT
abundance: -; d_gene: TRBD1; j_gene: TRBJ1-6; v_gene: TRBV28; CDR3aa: CASESGQFNSPLHF; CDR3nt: TGTGCCAGCGAGTCGGGACAGTTTAATTCACCCCTCCACTTT
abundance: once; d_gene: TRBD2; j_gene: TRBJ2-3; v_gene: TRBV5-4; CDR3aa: CASSLGAGGPTDTQYF; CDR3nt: TGTGCCAGCAGCTTGGGTGCGGGAGGCCCCACAGATACGCAGTATTTT
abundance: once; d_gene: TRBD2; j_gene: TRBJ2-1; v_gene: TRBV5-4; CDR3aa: CASSEGLAGTYNEQFF; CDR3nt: TGTGCCAGCAGCGAGGGACTAGCGGGGACATACAATGAGCAGTTCTTC
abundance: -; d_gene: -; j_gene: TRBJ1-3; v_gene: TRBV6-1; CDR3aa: CASSEWAGESNTIYF; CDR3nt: TGTGCCAGCAGTGAATGGGCCGGCGAGTCAAACACCATATATTTT
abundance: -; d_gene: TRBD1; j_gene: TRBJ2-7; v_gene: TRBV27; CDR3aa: CASSPQRTGSLTYEQYF; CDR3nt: TGTGCCAGCAGTCCCCAAAGGACAGGGAGTCTAACCTACGAGCAGTACTTC
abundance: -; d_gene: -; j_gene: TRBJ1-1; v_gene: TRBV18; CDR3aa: CASSPSTPSTEAFF; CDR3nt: TGTGCCAGCTCACCAAGTACCCCCAGCACTGAAGCTTTCTTT
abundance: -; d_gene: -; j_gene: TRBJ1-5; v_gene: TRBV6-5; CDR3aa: CASSYLGNQPQHF; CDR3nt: TGTGCCAGCAGTTACTTAGGCAATCAGCCCCAGCATTTT
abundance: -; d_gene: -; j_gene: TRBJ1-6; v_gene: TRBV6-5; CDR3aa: CASRRQEYNSPLHF; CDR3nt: TGTGCCAGCAGGAGACAGGAGTATAATTCACCCCTCCACTTT
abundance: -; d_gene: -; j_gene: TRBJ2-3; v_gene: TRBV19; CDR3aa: CASSSRRQDTQYF; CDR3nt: TGTGCCAGTTCTTCAAGGAGGCAAGATACGCAGTATTTT
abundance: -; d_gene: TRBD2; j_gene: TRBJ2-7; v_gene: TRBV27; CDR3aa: CASAFSGSYEQYF; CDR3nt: TGTGCCAGCGCCTTTAGCGGGTCCTACGAGCAGTACTTC